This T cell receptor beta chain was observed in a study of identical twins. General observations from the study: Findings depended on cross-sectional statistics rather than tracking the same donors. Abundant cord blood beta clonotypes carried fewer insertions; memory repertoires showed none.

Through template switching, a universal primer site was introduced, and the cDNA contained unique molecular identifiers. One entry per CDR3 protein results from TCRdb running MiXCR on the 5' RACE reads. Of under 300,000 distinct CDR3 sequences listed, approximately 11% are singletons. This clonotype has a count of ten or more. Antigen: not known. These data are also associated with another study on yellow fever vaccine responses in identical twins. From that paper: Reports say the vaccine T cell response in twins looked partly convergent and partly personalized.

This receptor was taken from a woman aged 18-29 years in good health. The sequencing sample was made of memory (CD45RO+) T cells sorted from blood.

CDR3 in DNA: TGTGCCAGCAGCCAGAGGACTAGCGGCACAGATACGCAGTATTTT. This translates into CASSQRTSGTDTQYF. The chain combines TRBV3-1 with TRBJ2-3; TRBD2 agrees at 9 bases. V was clipped by 3 bases and J by 1 base; unmatched bases: 2. Germline-derived CDR1 and CDR2 are LGHDT and YNNKEL (reference sequence). CDR3 size: 15 residues.